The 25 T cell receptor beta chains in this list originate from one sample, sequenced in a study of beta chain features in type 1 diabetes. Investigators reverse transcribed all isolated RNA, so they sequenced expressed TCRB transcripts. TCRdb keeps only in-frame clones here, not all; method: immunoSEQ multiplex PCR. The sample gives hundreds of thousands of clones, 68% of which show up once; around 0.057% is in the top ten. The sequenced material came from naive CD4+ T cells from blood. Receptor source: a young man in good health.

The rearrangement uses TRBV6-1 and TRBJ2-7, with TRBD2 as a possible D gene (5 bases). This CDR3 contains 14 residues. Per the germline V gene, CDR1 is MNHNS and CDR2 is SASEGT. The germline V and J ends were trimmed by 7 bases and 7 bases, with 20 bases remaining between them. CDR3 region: CASTRAGELREQYF. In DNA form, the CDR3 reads TGTGCCAGCACGAGGGCAGGCGAGCTACGGGAGCAGTACTTC.

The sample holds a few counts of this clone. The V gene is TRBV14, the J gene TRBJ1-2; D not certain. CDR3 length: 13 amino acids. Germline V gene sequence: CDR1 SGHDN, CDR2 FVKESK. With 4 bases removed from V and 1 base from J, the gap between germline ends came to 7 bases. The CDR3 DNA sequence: TGTGCCAGCAGCCGGGCGGTTAACTATGGCTACACCTTC. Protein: CASSRAVNYGYTF.

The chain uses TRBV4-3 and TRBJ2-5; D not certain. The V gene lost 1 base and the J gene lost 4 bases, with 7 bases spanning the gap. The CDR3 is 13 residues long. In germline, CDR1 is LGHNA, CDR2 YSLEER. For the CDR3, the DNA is TGCGCCAGCAGCCAAGGCTTGTCAGAGACCCAGTACTTC. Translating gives CASSQGLSETQYF.

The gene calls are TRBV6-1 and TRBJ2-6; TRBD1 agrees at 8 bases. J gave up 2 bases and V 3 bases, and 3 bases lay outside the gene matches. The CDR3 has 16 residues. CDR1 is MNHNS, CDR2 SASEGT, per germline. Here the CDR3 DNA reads TGTGCCAGCAGTGATCAGGGGGCCGCTGGGGCCAACGTCCTGACTTTC. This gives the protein CASSDQGAAGANVLTF.

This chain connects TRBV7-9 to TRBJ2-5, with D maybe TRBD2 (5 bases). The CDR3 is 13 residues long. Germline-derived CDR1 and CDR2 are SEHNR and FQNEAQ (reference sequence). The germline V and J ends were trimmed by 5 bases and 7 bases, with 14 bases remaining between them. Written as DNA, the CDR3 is TGTGCCAGCAGCCCTCCTTCGGCGGGGACCCAGTACTTC. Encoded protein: CASSPPSAGTQYF.

DNA of the CDR3: TGTGCCAGCAGCCCACCCGCGGGATGGTCAGATACGCAGTATTTT. Protein product: CASSPPAGWSDTQYF. This chain connects TRBV9 to TRBJ2-3; the D gene is possibly TRBD2 (6 bases). This CDR3 comprises 15 residues. Germline-derived CDR1 and CDR2 are SGDLS and YYNGEE. Trimming took 4 bases from V and 4 from J, leaving 16 bases between them.

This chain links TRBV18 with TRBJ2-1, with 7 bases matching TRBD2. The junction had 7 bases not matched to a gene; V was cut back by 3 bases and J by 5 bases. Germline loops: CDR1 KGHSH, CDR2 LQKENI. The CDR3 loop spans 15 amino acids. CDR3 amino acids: CASSPPAGTNNEQFF. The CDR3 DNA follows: TGTGCCAGCTCACCCCCAGCGGGGACTAACAATGAGCAGTTCTTC.

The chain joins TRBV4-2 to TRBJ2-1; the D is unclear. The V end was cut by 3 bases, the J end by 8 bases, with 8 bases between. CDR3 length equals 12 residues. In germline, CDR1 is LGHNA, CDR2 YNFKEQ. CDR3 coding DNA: TGTGCCAGCAGCCAGCGCGACTATGAGCAGTTCTTC. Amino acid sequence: CASSQRDYEQFF.

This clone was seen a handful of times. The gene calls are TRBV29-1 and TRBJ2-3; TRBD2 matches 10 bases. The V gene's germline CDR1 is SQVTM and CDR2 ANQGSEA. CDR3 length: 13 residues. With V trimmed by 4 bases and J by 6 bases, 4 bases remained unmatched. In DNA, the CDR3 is TGCAGCGTTGCTAGCGGGAGTATGGATACGCAGTATTTT. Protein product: CSVASGSMDTQYF.

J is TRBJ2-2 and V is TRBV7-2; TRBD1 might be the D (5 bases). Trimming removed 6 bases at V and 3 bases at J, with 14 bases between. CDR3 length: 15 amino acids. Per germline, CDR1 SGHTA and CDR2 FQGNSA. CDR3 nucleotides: TGTGCCAGCAGACCTGACAGCTCTTACACCGGGGAGCTGTTTTTT. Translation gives CASRPDSSYTGELFF. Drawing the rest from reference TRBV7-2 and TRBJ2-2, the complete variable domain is GAGVSQSPSNKVTEKGKDVELRCDPISGHTALYWYRQSLGQGLEFLIYFQGNSAPDKSGLPSDRFSAERTGGSVSTLTIQRTQQEDSAVYLCASRPDSSYTGELFFGEGSRLTVL.

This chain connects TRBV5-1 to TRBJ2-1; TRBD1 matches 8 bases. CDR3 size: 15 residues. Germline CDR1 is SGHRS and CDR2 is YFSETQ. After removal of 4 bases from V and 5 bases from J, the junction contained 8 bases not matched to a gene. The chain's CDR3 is CASSVDRGSHNEQFF. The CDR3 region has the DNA TGCGCCAGCAGCGTCGACAGGGGATCTCACAATGAGCAGTTCTTC.

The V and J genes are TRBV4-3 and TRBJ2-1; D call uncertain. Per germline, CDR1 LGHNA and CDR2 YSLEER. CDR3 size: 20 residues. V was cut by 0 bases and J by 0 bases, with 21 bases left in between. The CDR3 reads CASSQDSWYKPADSYNEQFF. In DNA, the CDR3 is TGCGCCAGCAGCCAAGATTCTTGGTATAAGCCGGCGGACTCCTACAATGAGCAGTTCTTC.

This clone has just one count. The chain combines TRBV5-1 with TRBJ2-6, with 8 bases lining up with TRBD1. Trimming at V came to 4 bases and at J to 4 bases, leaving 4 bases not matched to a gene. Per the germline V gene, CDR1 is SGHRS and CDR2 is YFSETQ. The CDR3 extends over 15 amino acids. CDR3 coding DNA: TGCGCCAGCAGCCTGGACAGGGCCGGGGCCAACGTCCTGACTTTC. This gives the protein CASSLDRAGANVLTF.

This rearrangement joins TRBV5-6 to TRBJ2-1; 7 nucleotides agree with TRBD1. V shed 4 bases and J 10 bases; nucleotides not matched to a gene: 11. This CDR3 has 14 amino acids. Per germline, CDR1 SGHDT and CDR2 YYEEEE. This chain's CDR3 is CASSADTGVSEQFF. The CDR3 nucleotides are TGTGCCAGCAGCGCCGACACAGGGGTTAGCGAGCAGTTCTTC. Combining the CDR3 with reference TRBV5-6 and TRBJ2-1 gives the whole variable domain DAGVTQSPTHLIKTRGQQVTLRCSPKSGHDTVSWYQQALGQGPQFIFQYYEEEERQRGNFPDRFSGHQFPNYSSELNVNALLLGDSALYLCASSADTGVSEQFFGPGTRLTVL.

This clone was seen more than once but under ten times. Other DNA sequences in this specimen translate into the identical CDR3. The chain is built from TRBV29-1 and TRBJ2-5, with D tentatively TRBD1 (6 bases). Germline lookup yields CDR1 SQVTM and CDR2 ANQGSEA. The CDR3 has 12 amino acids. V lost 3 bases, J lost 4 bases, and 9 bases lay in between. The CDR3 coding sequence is TGCAGCGTTGAGCGAGGGGGAGAGACCCAGTACTTC. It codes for CSVERGGETQYF.

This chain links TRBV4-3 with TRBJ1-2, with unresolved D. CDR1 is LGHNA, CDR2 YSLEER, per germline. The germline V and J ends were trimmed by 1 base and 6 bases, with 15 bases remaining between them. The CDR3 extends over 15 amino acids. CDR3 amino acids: CASSQALTGRNGYTF. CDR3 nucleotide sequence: TGCGCCAGCAGCCAAGCTCTTACCGGGCGGAATGGCTACACCTTC.

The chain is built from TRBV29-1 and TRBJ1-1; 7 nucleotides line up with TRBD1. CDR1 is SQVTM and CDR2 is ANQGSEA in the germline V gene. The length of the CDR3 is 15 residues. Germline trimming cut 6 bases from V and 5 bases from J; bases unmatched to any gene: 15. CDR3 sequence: CSVKGAGALGTEAFF. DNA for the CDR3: TGCAGCGTGAAGGGGGCAGGGGCGTTGGGGACTGAAGCTTTCTTT.

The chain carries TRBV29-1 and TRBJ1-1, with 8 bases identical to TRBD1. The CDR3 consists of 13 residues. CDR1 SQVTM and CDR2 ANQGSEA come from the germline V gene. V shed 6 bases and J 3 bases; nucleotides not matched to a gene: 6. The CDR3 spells CSVAQGEYTEAFF. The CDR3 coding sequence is TGCAGCGTAGCACAGGGGGAGTACACTGAAGCTTTCTTT.

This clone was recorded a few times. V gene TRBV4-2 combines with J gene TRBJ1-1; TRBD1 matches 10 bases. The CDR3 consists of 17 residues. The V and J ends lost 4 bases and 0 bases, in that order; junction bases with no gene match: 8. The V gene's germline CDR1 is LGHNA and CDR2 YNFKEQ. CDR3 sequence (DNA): TGTGCCAGCAGCCCCTCGACAGGGGGCGCGGTGAACACTGAAGCTTTCTTT. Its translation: CASSPSTGGAVNTEAFF.

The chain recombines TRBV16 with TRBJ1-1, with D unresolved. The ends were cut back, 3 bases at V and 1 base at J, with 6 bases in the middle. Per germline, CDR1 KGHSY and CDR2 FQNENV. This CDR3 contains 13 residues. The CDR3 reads CASSQGRNTEAFF. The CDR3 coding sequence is TGTGCCAGCAGCCAGGGGAGGAACACTGAAGCTTTCTTT.

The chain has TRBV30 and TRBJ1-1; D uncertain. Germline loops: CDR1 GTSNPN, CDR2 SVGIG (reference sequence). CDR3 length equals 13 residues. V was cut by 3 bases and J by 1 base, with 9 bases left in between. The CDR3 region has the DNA TGTGCCTGGAGCGCACAGCAGAACACTGAAGCTTTCTTT. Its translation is CAWSAQQNTEAFF.

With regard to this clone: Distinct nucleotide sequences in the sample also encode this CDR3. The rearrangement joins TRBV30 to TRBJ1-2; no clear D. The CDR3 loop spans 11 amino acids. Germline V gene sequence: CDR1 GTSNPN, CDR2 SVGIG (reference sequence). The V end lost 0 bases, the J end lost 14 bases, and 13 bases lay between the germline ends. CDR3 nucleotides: TGTGCCTGGAGTGTAGATGTTATAAGGACCTTC. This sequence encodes CAWSVDVIRTF.

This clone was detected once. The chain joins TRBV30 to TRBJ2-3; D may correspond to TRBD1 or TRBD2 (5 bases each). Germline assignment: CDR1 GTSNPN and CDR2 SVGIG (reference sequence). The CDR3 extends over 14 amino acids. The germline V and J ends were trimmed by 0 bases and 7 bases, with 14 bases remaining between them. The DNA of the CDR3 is TGTGCCTGGAGTGTACTAGGGACCCGGAATACGCAGTATTTT. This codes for CAWSVLGTRNTQYF.

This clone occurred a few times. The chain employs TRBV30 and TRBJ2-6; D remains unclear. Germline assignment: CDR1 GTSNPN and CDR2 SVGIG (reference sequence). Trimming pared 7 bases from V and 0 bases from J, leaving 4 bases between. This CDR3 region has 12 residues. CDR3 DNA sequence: TGTGCCTTACCCTCTGGGGCCAACGTCCTGACTTTC. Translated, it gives CALPSGANVLTF. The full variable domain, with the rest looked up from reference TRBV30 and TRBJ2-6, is SQTIHQWPATLVQPVGSPLSLECTVEGTSNPNLYWYRQAAGRGLQLLFYSVGIGQISSEVPQNLSASRPQDRQFILSSKKLLLSDSGFYLCALPSGANVLTFGAGSRLTVL.

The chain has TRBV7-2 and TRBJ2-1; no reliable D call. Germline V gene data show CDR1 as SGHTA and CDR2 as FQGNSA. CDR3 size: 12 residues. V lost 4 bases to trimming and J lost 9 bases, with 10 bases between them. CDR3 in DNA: TGTGCCAGCAGCTCAACACGCGCTGAGCAGTTCTTC. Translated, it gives CASSSTRAEQFF.